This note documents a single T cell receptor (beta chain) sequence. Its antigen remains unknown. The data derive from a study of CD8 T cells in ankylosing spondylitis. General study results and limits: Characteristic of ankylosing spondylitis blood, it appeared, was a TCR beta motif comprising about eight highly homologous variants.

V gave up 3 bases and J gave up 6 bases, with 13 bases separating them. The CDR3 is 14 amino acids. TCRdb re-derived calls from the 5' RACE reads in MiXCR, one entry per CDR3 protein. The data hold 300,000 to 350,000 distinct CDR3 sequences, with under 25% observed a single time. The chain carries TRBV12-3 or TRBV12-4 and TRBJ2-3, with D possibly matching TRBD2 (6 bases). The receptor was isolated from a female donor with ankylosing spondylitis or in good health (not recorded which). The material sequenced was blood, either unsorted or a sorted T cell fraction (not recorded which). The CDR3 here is CASSLEGIGDTQYF. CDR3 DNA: TGTGCCAGCAGTTTGGAGGGGATCGGGGATACGCAGTATTTT.